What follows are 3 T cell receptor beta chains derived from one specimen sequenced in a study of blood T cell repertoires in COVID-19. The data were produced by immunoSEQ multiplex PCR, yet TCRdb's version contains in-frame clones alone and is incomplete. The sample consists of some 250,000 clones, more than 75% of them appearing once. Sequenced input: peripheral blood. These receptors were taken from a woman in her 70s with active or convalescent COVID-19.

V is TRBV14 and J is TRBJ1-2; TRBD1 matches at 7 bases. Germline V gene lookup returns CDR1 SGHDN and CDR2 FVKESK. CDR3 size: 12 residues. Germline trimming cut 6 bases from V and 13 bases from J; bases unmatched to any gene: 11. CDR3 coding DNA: TGTGCCAGCAGTGGAGGGGGCATAGCTTTCACCTTC. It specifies CASSGGGIAFTF.

The CDR3 DNA reads as TGTGCCAGCAGTGAAGCGCTTGGGGGGGTGGCTTTCTTT. Its translation: CASSEALGGVAFF. V gene TRBV2 combines with J gene TRBJ1-1; perhaps TRBD1 as D (5 bases). The CDR3 consists of 13 residues. Germline CDR1 is SNHLY and CDR2 is FYNNEI. V lost 0 bases and J 11 bases, leaving 13 bases between the germline ends.

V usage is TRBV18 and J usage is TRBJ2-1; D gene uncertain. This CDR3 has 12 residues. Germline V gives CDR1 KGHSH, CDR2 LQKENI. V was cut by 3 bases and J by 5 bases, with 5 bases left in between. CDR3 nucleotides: TGTGCCAGCTCACCCAGAAACAATGAGCAGTTCTTC. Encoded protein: CASSPRNNEQFF.